This TCR beta chain is drawn from a study of shared clonotypes between healthy human individuals. Replicate sorted-subset PCRs were loaded with 150 to 250 ng DNA, tens of thousands of T cell genomes. TCRdb's table, derived via immunoSEQ multiplex PCR, lists solely in-frame clones and lacks some. Here the sample spans under 200,000 clones, approximately 92% being singletons. Regarding the study as a whole: Relative to their counterparts shared across all four donors, non-shared clonotypes exhibited diminished generation probabilities. Across four donors, naive CD4 shared around 5%, naive CD8 around 3.5%, memory CD4 about 2.4%, memory CD8 more than 0.35%. Genetic and exposure-history diversity was limited by the few donors.

A remark on this clone: Its specificity is not known.

CDR3 length: 12 amino acids. Trimming took off 3 bases at V and 5 bases at J, with 8 bases between the two ends. Germline assignment: CDR1 SGDLS and CDR2 YYNGEE. Input material: naive CD4+ T cells sorted from blood. Subset here: CD45RA+ positively selected. This sequence was found in a woman between 25 and 40 years old in good health. This sequence joins TRBV9 and TRBJ1-2, with D uncertain. CDR3 sequence reads: CASSESRYGYTF. The CDR3 DNA follows: TGTGCCAGCAGCGAAAGTCGATATGGCTACACCTTC. Variable domain in full (rest from reference TRBV9 and TRBJ1-2): DSGVTQTPKHLITATGQRVTLRCSPRSGDLSVYWYQQSLDQGLQFLIQYYNGEERAKGNILERFSAQQFPDLHSELNLSSLELGDSALYFCASSESRYGYTFGSGTRLTVV.